Listed below are T cell receptor beta chains from one sample, sequenced in a study of identical twins. MiXCR, run by TCRdb on the 5' RACE reads, gives a single entry per CDR3 protein. The sample includes 600,000 to 700,000 distinct CDR3 sequences, approximately 22% seen only once; the top ten take 4.3%. This sample also belongs to another study, concerning T cells expressing NK-cell markers.

Sequenced material: PBMCs. These receptors all stem from a woman in her late teens or twenties in good health. Both conserved end residues are part of each CDR3. The order of the fields is D gene, CDR3 length, V gene, clone size, J gene, CDR3 DNA, CDR3 protein. The D gene is left open where the match is weak. Not all rows give a size; the values are once, few, many and, for expanded clones, a class.

D: -; length: 13; V: TRBV20-1; size: -; J: TRBJ2-3; DNA: TGCAGTGCCCAAACTCGAGGGTGGGATACGCAGTATTTT; CDR3: CSAQTRGWDTQYF
D: -; length: 10; V: TRBV20-1; size: few; J: TRBJ2-1; DNA: TGCAGTGCCATGAAATATGAGCAGTTCTTC; CDR3: CSAMKYEQFF
D: -; length: 16; V: TRBV6-1; size: few; J: TRBJ2-3; DNA: TGTGCCAGCAGAAGAGACGGGACCCCTGACACAGATACGCAGTATTTT; CDR3: CASRRDGTPDTDTQYF
D: -; length: 12; V: TRBV29-1; size: many; J: TRBJ2-1; DNA: TGCAGCGTTGAAGGGACGGTGGGTGAGCAGTTCTTC; CDR3: CSVEGTVGEQFF
D: -; length: 13; V: TRBV7-9; size: -; J: TRBJ1-1; DNA: TGTGCCAGCAGCTTCGTCGGGAGCACTGAAGCTTTCTTT; CDR3: CASSFVGSTEAFF
D: TRBD2; length: 14; V: TRBV5-1; size: -; J: TRBJ2-7; DNA: TGCGCCAGCAGCGGAACTAGCGGGGATTACGAGCAGTACTTC; CDR3: CASSGTSGDYEQYF
D: TRBD2; length: 16; V: TRBV12-3/TRBV12-4; size: few; J: TRBJ2-3; DNA: TGTGCCAGCAGTTTAAGACTAGCTGTTTCCACAGATACGCAGTATTTT; CDR3: CASSLRLAVSTDTQYF
D: -; length: 17; V: TRBV12-5; size: -; J: TRBJ2-2; DNA: TGTGCTAGTGCCACCCCCCCCGGCAGACGGAGCACCGGGGAGCTGTTTTTT; CDR3: CASATPPGRRSTGELFF
D: -; length: 17; V: TRBV10-3; size: few; J: TRBJ2-1; DNA: TGTGCCATCAGTGACCCCTCAGGGGGGGGGACCATGGATGAGCAGTTCTTC; CDR3: CAISDPSGGGTMDEQFF
D: -; length: 14; V: TRBV11-3; size: -; J: TRBJ2-3; DNA: TGTGCCAGCAGCTCAACAGGGAACACAGATACGCAGTATTTT; CDR3: CASSSTGNTDTQYF
D: -; length: 14; V: TRBV9; size: -; J: TRBJ2-7; DNA: TGTGCCAGCAGCGGGGGAGAACGAGCCTACGAGCAGTACTTC; CDR3: CASSGGERAYEQYF
D: -; length: 14; V: TRBV7-2; size: -; J: TRBJ2-7; DNA: TGTGCCAGCAGCTTAGCGGGAGTGATTTCCGAGCAGTACTTC; CDR3: CASSLAGVISEQYF
D: -; length: 15; V: TRBV7-2; size: -; J: TRBJ2-2; DNA: TGTGCCAGCAGCTTCTTGGGGGCTAGAACCGGGGAGCTGTTTTTT; CDR3: CASSFLGARTGELFF
D: -; length: 12; V: TRBV15; size: many; J: TRBJ2-5; DNA: TGTGCCACCAGCACTACGGGGGAGACCCAGTACTTC; CDR3: CATSTTGETQYF
D: -; length: 14; V: TRBV20-1; size: few; J: TRBJ1-5; DNA: TGCAGTGCTGCTAGACAGATTAGCAATCAGCCCCAGCATTTT; CDR3: CSAARQISNQPQHF
D: -; length: 16; V: TRBV12-3/TRBV12-4; size: -; J: TRBJ2-4; DNA: TGTGCCAGCAGTTTAGAACCAGGGAGGGCCAAAAACATTCAGTACTTC; CDR3: CASSLEPGRAKNIQYF
D: TRBD1; length: 13; V: TRBV7-3; size: -; J: TRBJ2-1; DNA: TGTGCCAGCAGCCCACCGGGACAGAGGGAGCAGTTCTTC; CDR3: CASSPPGQREQFF
D: TRBD2; length: 14; V: TRBV5-1; size: -; J: TRBJ2-3; DNA: TGCGCCAGCAGCTTCGGGACTAGCGAGGATACGCAGTATTTT; CDR3: CASSFGTSEDTQYF
D: -; length: 18; V: TRBV6-5; size: few; J: TRBJ2-5; DNA: TGTGCCAGCAGTTACTCGAAGGTGCTAGCAAGAGAGTGGGAGACCCAGTACTTC; CDR3: CASSYSKVLAREWETQYF
D: TRBD2; length: 12; V: TRBV10-1; size: many; J: TRBJ2-7; DNA: TGCGCCAGCAGACTAGCGGGAGCCGAGCAGTACTTC; CDR3: CASRLAGAEQYF
D: TRBD1; length: 15; V: TRBV7-8; size: -; J: TRBJ2-4; DNA: TGTGCCAGCAGCGATTCCCGGGACAGCGAAAACATTCAGTACTTC; CDR3: CASSDSRDSENIQYF
D: TRBD2; length: 13; V: TRBV15; size: many; J: TRBJ2-3; DNA: TGTGCCACCAGCAGCACTAGCGGGTATACGCAGTATTTT; CDR3: CATSSTSGYTQYF
D: -; length: 14; V: TRBV7-9; size: -; J: TRBJ2-2; DNA: TGTGCCAGCAGCCTAGAGGTGCCTACCGGGGAGCTGTTTTTT; CDR3: CASSLEVPTGELFF
D: -; length: 14; V: TRBV12-3/TRBV12-4; size: few; J: TRBJ2-7; DNA: TGTGCCAGCAGGGGGGGAGGGGGGATTAGTGAGCAGTACTTC; CDR3: CASRGGGGISEQYF
D: TRBD2; length: 14; V: TRBV6-1; size: -; J: TRBJ2-1; DNA: TGTGCCAGCAGTGTAGCGGGGGGGCACAATGAGCAGTTCTTC; CDR3: CASSVAGGHNEQFF
D: -; length: 15; V: TRBV12-3/TRBV12-4; size: -; J: TRBJ2-5; DNA: TGTGCCAGCAGTAGCCGGGGTTCTATCCAAGAGACCCAGTACTTC; CDR3: CASSSRGSIQETQYF
D: TRBD2; length: 14; V: TRBV12-3/TRBV12-4; size: -; J: TRBJ2-3; DNA: TGTGCCAGCTTGAGTAGCGGGGGTGTAGATACGCAGTATTTT; CDR3: CASLSSGGVDTQYF
D: -; length: 13; V: TRBV5-1; size: many; J: TRBJ2-7; DNA: TGCGCCAGCAGCAAGGACTATTCCTACGAGCAGTACTTC; CDR3: CASSKDYSYEQYF
D: -; length: 10; V: TRBV24-1; size: many; J: TRBJ2-7; DNA: TGTGCCACCAGTCAGGACATCCTACCATTC; CDR3: CATSQDILPF
D: -; length: 13; V: TRBV7-2; size: -; J: TRBJ2-7; DNA: TGTGCCAGCAGCTTAATTCGGGGGAGCGAGCAGTACTTC; CDR3: CASSLIRGSEQYF
D: -; length: 16; V: TRBV2; size: few; J: TRBJ2-2; DNA: TGTGCCAGCAGTTTTAAGGGCCCCCCGAACACCGGGGAGCTGTTTTTT; CDR3: CASSFKGPPNTGELFF
D: -; length: 13; V: TRBV9; size: -; J: TRBJ1-1; DNA: TGTGCCAGCAGCGTAAAACAGACTACTGAAGCTTTCTTT; CDR3: CASSVKQTTEAFF
D: TRBD1; length: 14; V: TRBV2; size: -; J: TRBJ1-2; DNA: TGTGCCAGCAGTGAGCTTCGGGACAGCTATGGCTACACCTTC; CDR3: CASSELRDSYGYTF